Presented here are 22 T cell receptor beta chains from one specimen sequenced in a study of cytomegalovirus exposure and HLA in healthy donors. Use of 60 Vbeta and 13 Jbeta primers characterized the PCR. TCRdb keeps only in-frame clones here, not all; method: immunoSEQ multiplex PCR. The top ten hold 1.5% to 2% of the sample, which has 150,000 to 200,000 clones, 60% to 85% seen once. The specimen sequenced was PBMCs. These receptor sequences come from a man younger than 35 in good health and CMV-seronegative.

The chain is built from TRBV6-1 and TRBJ2-1; 9 bases agree with TRBD1. This CDR3 region has 14 residues. CDR1 and CDR2 (germline): MNHNS, SASEGT. The J segment lost 7 bases and the V segment lost 6 bases, leaving 7 bases of the junction unmatched. The CDR3 region is CASRTGTGRNEQFF. CDR3 DNA: TGTGCCAGCAGAACCGGGACAGGGAGGAATGAGCAGTTCTTC.

This chain joins TRBV28 and TRBJ2-2, with 7 bases lining up with TRBD2. V was pared by 6 bases and J by 5 bases, with 6 bases of the junction left unmatched. The CDR3 spans 14 residues. CDR1 and CDR2 (germline): MDHEN, SYDVKM. The CDR3 sequence is CASRERGGTGELFF. The CDR3 region has the DNA TGTGCCAGCAGAGAGCGGGGAGGTACCGGGGAGCTGTTTTTT.

The J gene is TRBJ2-5, the V gene TRBV28; 12 bases are a match to TRBD1. This CDR3 has 15 amino acids. After removal of 5 bases from V and 5 bases from J, the junction contained 6 bases not matched to a gene. CDR1 MDHEN and CDR2 SYDVKM come from the germline V gene. Here the CDR3 DNA reads TGTGCCAGCAGTCTCGGGGACAGGGGGCGTGAGACCCAGTACTTC. The encoded protein is CASSLGDRGRETQYF.

The chain uses TRBV9 and TRBJ1-2; D not resolved. Germline lookup yields CDR1 SGDLS and CDR2 YYNGEE. The CDR3 sequence is 13 residues long. V lost 3 bases and J lost 2, with 8 bases in between. CDR3 DNA: TGTGCCAGCAGCGGGGCCCAGAACTATGGCTACACCTTC. It specifies CASSGAQNYGYTF.

This clone showed up just once. The gene calls are TRBV7-3 and TRBJ1-5; D remains unclear. Germline V gene sequence: CDR1 SGHTA, CDR2 FQGTGA. CDR3 length equals 15 residues. Trimming shortened V by 5 bases and J by 1 base, and 12 bases separated the two germline ends. In DNA form, the CDR3 reads TGTGCCAGCAGCCCGGACGGAGGAAGCAATCAGCCCCAGCATTTT. It codes for CASSPDGGSNQPQHF.

DNA of the CDR3: TGTGCCAGCAGCTCGGGACAGTCTAATGAAAAACTGTTTTTT. Amino acids: CASSSGQSNEKLFF. V usage is TRBV5-4 and J usage is TRBJ1-4, with 7 positions matching TRBD1. The germline CDR1 and CDR2 sequences are SGHNT and YYREEE (reference sequence). The junction had 2 bases not matched to a gene; V was cut back by 3 bases and J by 3 bases. This CDR3 has 14 amino acids. Variable domain in full (rest from reference TRBV5-4 and TRBJ1-4): ETGVTQSPTHLIKTRGQQVTLRCSSQSGHNTVSWYQQALGQGPQFIFQYYREEENGRGNFPPRFSGLQFPNYSSELNVNALELDDSALYLCASSSGQSNEKLFFGSGTQLSVL.

This chain uses TRBV27 with TRBJ1-3; perhaps TRBD1 as D (5 bases). Germline V gene sequence: CDR1 MNHEY, CDR2 SMNVEV (reference sequence). The CDR3 is 13 residues long. V was shortened by 6 bases and J by 4 bases, with 10 bases between the two germline ends. This CDR3 reads CASRAQGGNTIYF. In DNA, the CDR3 is TGTGCCAGCAGGGCCCAGGGAGGAAACACCATATATTTT.

This rearrangement joins TRBV2 to TRBJ1-1; D not resolved. This CDR3 is built from 14 residues. V shed 4 bases and J shed 3 bases, with 12 bases lying between them. Germline V CDR1 and CDR2: SNHLY, FYNNEI. CDR3 nucleotide sequence: TGTGCCAGCAGTGGAGGCCCCCTGGACACTGAAGCTTTCTTT. This codes for CASSGGPLDTEAFF.

The chain carries TRBV5-1 and TRBJ2-6, with D tentatively TRBD2 (6 bases). Trimming stripped 4 bases from V and 2 bases from J, with 16 bases between. Germline values: CDR1 SGHRS, CDR2 YFSETQ. CDR3 length equals 17 residues. CDR3 DNA sequence: TGCGCCAGCAGCGGGGACTTCGGGGTGGCTGGGGCCAACGTCCTGACTTTC. It is translated as CASSGDFGVAGANVLTF.

This chain connects TRBV19 to TRBJ1-2; no firm D call. CDR3 length equals 14 residues. The V gene lost 0 bases and the J gene lost 1 base, with 6 bases spanning the gap. Germline loops: CDR1 LNHDA, CDR2 SQIVND (reference sequence). The CDR3 is CASSIDRYNYGYTF. The CDR3 nucleotides are TGTGCCAGTAGTATAGATAGATATAACTATGGCTACACCTTC.

The V call is TRBV5-6, the J call TRBJ2-5, with 7 bases that match TRBD1. This CDR3 is built from 15 residues. Germline trimming cut 0 bases from V and 4 bases from J; bases unmatched to any gene: 6. Germline CDR1 SGHDT, CDR2 YYEEEE. The CDR3 coding sequence is TGTGCCAGCAGCTTGGGAGGGGGCGCGGGAGAGACCCAGTACTTC. This translates into CASSLGGGAGETQYF.

The gene calls are TRBV5-5 and TRBJ1-1; maybe TRBD1 (6 bases). There are 13 residues in the CDR3. Germline V gene data show CDR1 as SGHKS and CDR2 as YYEKEE (reference sequence). V was clipped by 4 bases and J by 4 bases, with 11 bases between them. CDR3: CASSVTGTTEAFF. CDR3 sequence (DNA): TGTGCCAGCAGCGTTACAGGGACCACTGAAGCTTTCTTT.

The chain recombines TRBV30 with TRBJ2-2; D might be TRBD2 (6 bases). This CDR3 is 16 amino acids long. Germline CDR1 GTSNPN, CDR2 SVGIG (reference sequence). V gave up 4 bases and J gave up 7 bases, with 22 bases separating them. CDR3 DNA: TGTGCCTGGATCAAGTGGGGGGAAGGAGCGGGCGGGGAGCTGTTTTTT. It specifies CAWIKWGEGAGGELFF.

The chain couples TRBV28 to TRBJ1-5; TRBD1 matches at 7 bases. Germline V gene data show CDR1 as MDHEN and CDR2 as SYDVKM. J was trimmed by 2 bases and V by 5 bases; bases with no gene match: 6. There are 15 residues in the CDR3. CDR3 in DNA: TGTGCCAGCAGTAGCAGGGGGTCCGGCAATCAGCCCCAGCATTTT. Translating gives CASSSRGSGNQPQHF.

This clone was seen only once. J is TRBJ2-1 and V is TRBV27, with 7 bases identical to TRBD1. Losses at the gene ends were 7 bases for V and 4 bases for J; bases not matched to a gene: 10. Germline CDR1 MNHEY, CDR2 SMNVEV (reference sequence). This CDR3 comprises 15 residues. The CDR3 DNA sequence: TGTGCCAGCACCCCGAGCAGGGGGTTTTACAATGAGCAGTTCTTC. Protein sequence: CASTPSRGFYNEQFF.

In regard to this clone: This CDR3 is also generated by other DNA sequences in the sample. This chain connects TRBV9 to TRBJ2-3, with 7 bases aligning to TRBD2. Trimming at V came to 2 bases and at J to 2 bases, leaving 2 bases not matched to a gene. Germline CDR1 and CDR2: SGDLS and YYNGEE. The CDR3 covers 14 residues. The DNA for the CDR3 is TGTGCCAGCAGCGTGGGGACTACCACAGATACGCAGTATTTT. Its translation: CASSVGTTTDTQYF.

Written as DNA, the CDR3 is TGTGCCAGCAGCATCCGGGGTGGGTGGACAGATACGCAGTATTTT. This codes for CASSIRGGWTDTQYF. This sequence joins TRBV27 and TRBJ2-3; D is perhaps TRBD2 (5 bases). The CDR3 runs 15 residues. Germline V CDR1 and CDR2: MNHEY, SMNVEV (reference sequence). The V end lost 6 bases, the J end lost 3 bases, and 16 bases lay between the germline ends.

V is TRBV7-9 and J is TRBJ2-5, with D maybe TRBD2 (5 bases). The J call is uncertain, as TRBJ2-7 better fits the DNA end. The CDR3 length is 13 residues. Germline values: CDR1 SEHNR, CDR2 FQNEAQ (reference sequence). This CDR3 is CASGPGTGYEQYF. The CDR3 DNA reads TGTGCCAGCGGGCCGGGAACGGGCTACGAGCAGTACTTC.

The table lists this clone with a few counts. Written as DNA, the CDR3 is TGTGCCAGCAGCTTAAGACAGCTTCCAAACACTGAAGCTTTCTTT. Its translation is CASSLRQLPNTEAFF. The gene calls are TRBV5-4 and TRBJ1-1; a weak D match, TRBD1 (5 bases). Germline V gene lookup returns CDR1 SGHNT and CDR2 YYREEE (reference sequence). The CDR3 runs to 15 residues. V lost 2 bases, J lost 2 bases, and 13 bases lay in between.

The chain combines TRBV29-1 with TRBJ2-5; tentatively, D is TRBD2 (6 bases). The V gene's germline CDR1 is SQVTM and CDR2 ANQGSEA. The CDR3 runs 17 residues. Trimming shortened V by 6 bases and J by 5 bases, and 28 bases separated the two germline ends. The CDR3 sequence: CSVERLEVHTSRETQYF. CDR3 DNA: TGCAGCGTGGAAAGACTAGAGGTGCACACATCTAGGGAGACCCAGTACTTC.

V gene TRBV5-1 combines with J gene TRBJ1-1; D remains ambiguous. Trimming cost V 4 bases and J 5 bases, with 18 bases left between them. This CDR3 spans 15 amino acids. Germline V CDR1 and CDR2: SGHRS, YFSETQ. The CDR3 region has the DNA TGCGCCAGCAGCCCCTGGGCGGGCCCCGGGACTGAAGCTTTCTTT. Translating it yields CASSPWAGPGTEAFF.

The chain joins TRBV9 to TRBJ2-2, with a possible D match to TRBD1 (6 bases). V was pared by 3 bases and J by 0 bases, with 12 bases between. The CDR3 spans 16 residues. Germline loops: CDR1 SGDLS, CDR2 YYNGEE. The CDR3 spells CASSDRGQTNTGELFF. The CDR3 bases are TGTGCCAGCAGCGATCGCGGACAGACGAACACCGGGGAGCTGTTTTTT. Based on the CDR3 plus reference TRBV9 and TRBJ2-2, the full variable domain is DSGVTQTPKHLITATGQRVTLRCSPRSGDLSVYWYQQSLDQGLQFLIQYYNGEERAKGNILERFSAQQFPDLHSELNLSSLELGDSALYFCASSDRGQTNTGELFFGEGSRLTVL.